The clone carrying this TCR beta chain was found a few times. The record originates from a study of human T cells and chemical hapten exposure. Whole-study context: Across the whole study, which lasted 20 to 30 weeks, patients were given diphenylcyclopropenone on the scalp once a week. A patient group, mainly female, showed alopecia areata, totalis or universalis.

The sample's time point: patch test 1, 2 weeks after DPC sensitization. Treatment meaning: therapeutic diphenylcyclopropenone sensitization with weekly scalp DPC. Blood was collected ahead of every patch test applied. Suited to DPC and affected by alopecia, the donors ranged from 18 to 70 years old. TCRdb called the RACE reads again in MiXCR, with one record for every CDR3 protein. The data hold about 360,000 distinct CDR3 sequences, with around 6.9% observed a single time. The CDR3 extends over 13 amino acids. Trimming stripped 6 bases from V and 5 bases from J, with 10 bases between. The germline gives CDR1 MNHNS, CDR2 SASEGT.

The sample here was whole blood, taken in connection with sensitization to the hapten diphenylcyclopropenone (DPC). The J gene is TRBJ1-4, the V gene TRBV6-1, with D possibly TRBD1 on 5 matching bases. This TCR came from a woman aged 18-29 years with alopecia areata. Some clones in this sample may be carry-over from other donors' samples. CDR3: CASRSSGNEKLFF. CDR3 coding DNA: TGTGCCAGCAGAAGCTCAGGGAATGAAAAACTGTTTTTT.